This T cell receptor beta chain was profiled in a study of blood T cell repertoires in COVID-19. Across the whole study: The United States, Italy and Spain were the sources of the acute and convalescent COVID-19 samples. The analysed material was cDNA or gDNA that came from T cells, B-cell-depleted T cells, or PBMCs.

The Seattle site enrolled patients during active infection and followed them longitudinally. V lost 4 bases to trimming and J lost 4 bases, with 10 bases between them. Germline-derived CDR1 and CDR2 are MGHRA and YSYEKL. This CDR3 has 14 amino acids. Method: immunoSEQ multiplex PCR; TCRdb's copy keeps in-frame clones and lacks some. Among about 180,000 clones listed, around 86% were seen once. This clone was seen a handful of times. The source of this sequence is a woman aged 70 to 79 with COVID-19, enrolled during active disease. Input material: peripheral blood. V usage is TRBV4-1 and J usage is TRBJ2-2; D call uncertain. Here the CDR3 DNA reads TGCGCCAGCAGCCTCCAACCGGGCACCGGGGAGCTGTTTTTT. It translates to CASSLQPGTGELFF.